This TCR beta chain was obtained from a study of blood T cell repertoires in COVID-19. At the level of the study: Sources were T cells, B-cell-depleted T cells, or PBMCs; the material itself was cDNA or gDNA.

Original methodology: Estimated nucleated cell counts came from reference gene primer amplification. The table came from immunoSEQ multiplex PCR; TCRdb's copy has only in-frame clones and leaves some out. The DNA gave D and trimming, while V, J and clone size come from that table. The sample holds roughly 350,000 clones, around 90% seen once. Cohort assignment relied on participant-reported clinical history. The V and J ends lost 2 bases and 3 bases, in that order; junction bases with no gene match: 2. CDR1 is SGHNT and CDR2 is YYREEE in the germline V gene (reference sequence). CDR3 length: 14 amino acids.

Sequenced material: PBMCs or T cells enriched from blood (not recorded which). This clonotype was obtained from a young woman who had recovered from COVID-19. V and J are TRBV5-4 and TRBJ2-5; TRBD1 matches at 9 bases. For the CDR3, the DNA is TGTGCCAGCAGCTTCCGGACAGGGGAAGAGACCCAGTACTTC. Protein sequence: CASSFRTGEETQYF.